This is a list of T cell receptor beta chains from one sample in a study of identical twins. TCRdb independently ran MiXCR on the 5' RACE reads; one entry per CDR3 protein. The repertoire holds about 570,000 distinct CDR3 sequences, with just under 10% as singletons. This sample was also put to use in a study of yellow fever vaccine responses in identical twins.

The sequencing sample was made of PBMCs. These receptors came from a woman aged 18-29 years in good health. Both conserved end residues are part of each CDR3. The D gene is left open where the match is weak. Size tells how often a clone was seen (once, few, many) or the class of an expanded clone, and some rows leave it out.

J: TRBJ2-1; V: TRBV20-1; size: many; D: TRBD2; CDR3: CSARDMVGREGISFF; DNA: TGCAGTGCTAGAGATATGGTGGGGCGGGAGGGAATTTCGTTCTTC
J: TRBJ2-1; V: TRBV18; size: many; D: .; CDR3: CASSPIPGESNEQFF; DNA: TGTGCCAGCTCACCAATCCCAGGGGAATCCAATGAGCAGTTCTTC
J: TRBJ1-2; V: TRBV30; size: few; D: TRBD1; CDR3: CAWGDRDYGYTF; DNA: TGTGCCTGGGGGGACAGGGACTATGGCTACACCTTC
J: TRBJ2-1; V: TRBV7-8; size: .; D: TRBD1; CDR3: CASSLDRGTIYEQFF; DNA: TGTGCCAGCAGTCTAGACAGGGGAACAATCTATGAGCAGTTCTTC
J: TRBJ2-2; V: TRBV7-9; size: few; D: .; CDR3: CASSETPPTANTGELFF; DNA: TGTGCCAGCAGCGAGACTCCACCGACGGCGAACACCGGGGAGCTGTTTTTT
J: TRBJ1-5; V: TRBV18; size: many; D: .; CDR3: CASSPPGSDQPQHF; DNA: TGTGCCAGCTCACCACCAGGGTCAGATCAGCCCCAGCATTTT
J: TRBJ2-3; V: TRBV20-1; size: many; D: TRBD2; CDR3: CSARGLAFETDTQYF; DNA: TGCAGTGCTCGCGGACTAGCGTTCGAGACAGATACGCAGTATTTT
J: TRBJ2-3; V: TRBV14; size: few; D: .; CDR3: CASSPYLRGTQYF; DNA: TGTGCCAGCAGCCCCTATCTAAGGGGTACGCAGTATTTT
J: TRBJ2-3; V: TRBV10-3; size: .; D: TRBD1; CDR3: CAISDRGPSLTDTQYF; DNA: TGTGCCATCAGTGACAGGGGGCCTTCCTTGACAGATACGCAGTATTTT
J: TRBJ2-6; V: TRBV29-1; size: .; D: .; CDR3: CSVEQGDGANVLTF; DNA: TGCAGCGTTGAACAGGGTGATGGGGCCAACGTCCTGACTTTC
J: TRBJ2-1; V: TRBV6-2/TRBV6-3; size: .; D: TRBD2; CDR3: CASSSVAGAFLNEQFF; DNA: TGTGCCAGCAGTAGCGTAGCGGGAGCGTTTCTCAATGAGCAGTTCTTC
J: TRBJ2-7; V: TRBV14; size: few; D: .; CDR3: CASSSKWGSSYEQYF; DNA: TGTGCCAGCAGTTCCAAATGGGGGAGCTCCTACGAGCAGTACTTC
J: TRBJ2-3; V: TRBV4-2; size: .; D: TRBD2; CDR3: CASSRPMGTSAASTDTQYF; DNA: TGTGCCAGCAGCCGCCCAATGGGGACTAGCGCGGCTAGCACAGATACGCAGTATTTT
J: TRBJ2-7; V: TRBV6-2/TRBV6-3; size: many; D: .; CDR3: CASSRHNYEQYF; DNA: TGTGCCAGCAGTCGCCATAACTACGAGCAGTACTTC
J: TRBJ2-3; V: TRBV9; size: many; D: .; CDR3: CASSVGLDTQYF; DNA: TGTGCCAGCAGCGTAGGTTTGGATACGCAGTATTTT
J: TRBJ1-1; V: TRBV12-5; size: .; D: .; CDR3: CASGLAGKDAQNTEAFF; DNA: TGTGCTAGTGGTTTGGCCGGGAAGGACGCGCAGAACACTGAAGCTTTCTTT
J: TRBJ2-7; V: TRBV12-3/TRBV12-4; size: many; D: TRBD1; CDR3: CASTGTGGYEQYF; DNA: TGTGCCAGCACCGGGACAGGGGGCTACGAGCAGTACTTC
J: TRBJ2-3; V: TRBV20-1; size: .; D: TRBD2; CDR3: CSARSAGGQNIMSTDTQYF; DNA: TGCAGTGCTAGAAGTGCGGGAGGGCAAAATATTATGAGCACAGATACGCAGTATTTT
J: TRBJ2-1; V: TRBV7-2; size: .; D: .; CDR3: CASSFSMTNEQFF; DNA: TGTGCCAGCAGCTTTTCAATGACGAATGAGCAGTTCTTC
J: TRBJ2-1; V: TRBV19; size: .; D: TRBD2; CDR3: CASSIDRTSGMQFF; DNA: TGTGCCAGTAGTATAGATCGAACTAGCGGGATGCAGTTCTTC
J: TRBJ2-5; V: TRBV27; size: few; D: TRBD1; CDR3: CASSQRDRGNVVEETQYF; DNA: TGTGCCAGCAGCCAGAGGGACAGGGGAAACGTTGTGGAAGAGACCCAGTACTTC
J: TRBJ2-2; V: TRBV4-2; size: few; D: TRBD2; CDR3: CASSPPRQRGGLTGELFF; DNA: TGTGCCAGCAGCCCCCCGCGGCAGCGGGGGGGCTTGACCGGGGAGCTGTTTTTT
J: TRBJ2-1; V: TRBV11-2; size: many; D: .; CDR3: CASSLEGIYEQFF; DNA: TGTGCCAGCAGCTTAGAAGGTATCTATGAGCAGTTCTTC
J: TRBJ2-3; V: TRBV6-5; size: few; D: .; CDR3: CASSYSKTETDTQYF; DNA: TGTGCCAGCAGTTACTCGAAAACAGAGACAGATACGCAGTATTTT
J: TRBJ1-2; V: TRBV27; size: many; D: .; CDR3: CASSPRSRAGYTF; DNA: TGTGCCAGCAGTCCGCGGTCTAGGGCGGGCTACACCTTC
J: TRBJ2-4; V: TRBV7-2; size: many; D: .; CDR3: CASSSPVLAKNIQYF; DNA: TGTGCCAGCAGCTCACCCGTTCTAGCCAAAAACATTCAGTACTTC
J: TRBJ2-2; V: TRBV20-1; size: few; D: .; CDR3: CSLRPGANTGELFF; DNA: TGCAGCCTTAGGCCGGGAGCTAACACCGGGGAGCTGTTTTTT
J: TRBJ2-1; V: TRBV28; size: .; D: TRBD2; CDR3: CASGASGTHYNEQFF; DNA: TGTGCCAGCGGGGCGAGCGGGACCCACTACAATGAGCAGTTCTTC
J: TRBJ2-7; V: TRBV18; size: many; D: TRBD2; CDR3: CASSPPPWLAGGYEQYF; DNA: TGTGCCAGCTCACCACCTCCCTGGCTAGCGGGGGGTTACGAGCAGTACTTC
J: TRBJ2-5; V: TRBV15; size: .; D: .; CDR3: CATSSAGPQETQYF; DNA: TGTGCCACCAGCAGTGCGGGACCACAAGAGACCCAGTACTTC
J: TRBJ2-1; V: TRBV5-5; size: few; D: .; CDR3: CASSSNSGSYNEQFF; DNA: TGTGCCAGCAGCTCAAACAGCGGTAGCTACAATGAGCAGTTCTTC
J: TRBJ2-1; V: TRBV15; size: many; D: .; CDR3: CATRAEGEFDEQFF; DNA: TGTGCCACACGTGCGGAAGGGGAGTTCGATGAGCAGTTCTTC
J: TRBJ2-7; V: TRBV20-1; size: many; D: TRBD2; CDR3: CSASHPASGGTYEQYF; DNA: TGCAGTGCTAGCCATCCGGCTAGCGGGGGTACCTACGAGCAGTACTTC
J: TRBJ2-7; V: TRBV7-6; size: many; D: .; CDR3: CASSSDYSVEQYF; DNA: TGTGCCAGCAGCTCCGACTACTCAGTCGAGCAGTACTTC
J: TRBJ1-5; V: TRBV10-3; size: few; D: TRBD1; CDR3: CAISERQGSNQPQHF; DNA: TGTGCCATCAGTGAGCGACAGGGAAGCAATCAGCCCCAGCATTTT
J: TRBJ2-2; V: TRBV29-1; size: .; D: TRBD1; CDR3: CSVGQSYTGELFF; DNA: TGCAGCGTGGGACAGTCCTACACCGGGGAGCTGTTTTTT
J: TRBJ2-5; V: TRBV12-3/TRBV12-4; size: many; D: .; CDR3: CASSLGAGIQETQYF; DNA: TGTGCCAGCAGTTTAGGGGCAGGTATACAAGAGACCCAGTACTTC
J: TRBJ2-7; V: TRBV6-1; size: few; D: .; CDR3: CASRSLPPNEQYF; DNA: TGTGCCAGCAGATCCCTCCCCCCCAACGAGCAGTACTTC
J: TRBJ2-7; V: TRBV27; size: .; D: TRBD2; CDR3: CASKHRGGGYEQYF; DNA: TGTGCCAGTAAACATAGAGGCGGGGGGTACGAGCAGTACTTC
J: TRBJ2-2; V: TRBV7-9; size: .; D: .; CDR3: CASSLVAGTDTGELFF; DNA: TGTGCCAGCAGCTTAGTTGCGGGGACGGACACCGGGGAGCTGTTTTTT
J: TRBJ2-3; V: TRBV4-3; size: many; D: TRBD2; CDR3: CASSQDRGLAGRDTQYF; DNA: TGCGCCAGCAGCCAAGATCGAGGACTAGCGGGACGGGATACGCAGTATTTT
J: TRBJ2-2; V: TRBV6-5; size: few; D: TRBD2; CDR3: CASSYSILADYTGELFF; DNA: TGTGCCAGCAGTTACTCGATACTAGCGGATTACACCGGGGAGCTGTTTTTT
J: TRBJ2-1; V: TRBV29-1; size: many; D: .; CDR3: CSVEGIVGGTRPNEQFF; DNA: TGCAGCGTTGAAGGCATTGTAGGGGGGACGCGACCCAATGAGCAGTTCTTC
J: TRBJ2-7; V: TRBV12-3/TRBV12-4; size: many; D: .; CDR3: CASRRTSFLEGEQYF; DNA: TGTGCCAGCAGGCGGACGTCCTTCCTCGAGGGCGAGCAGTACTTC
J: TRBJ1-1; V: TRBV6-2/TRBV6-3; size: few; D: .; CDR3: CASRQVTEAFF; DNA: TGTGCCAGCCGACAGGTCACTGAAGCTTTCTTT
J: TRBJ2-1; V: TRBV7-2; size: few; D: TRBD2; CDR3: CASSLPGTSIHNEQFF; DNA: TGTGCCAGCAGCCTACCCGGGACTAGCATCCACAATGAGCAGTTCTTC
J: TRBJ2-7; V: TRBV28; size: .; D: TRBD2; CDR3: CASSLVGLENYEQYF; DNA: TGTGCCAGCAGTTTAGTGGGACTAGAAAACTACGAGCAGTACTTC
J: TRBJ2-7; V: TRBV29-1; size: many; D: .; CDR3: CSVAGTGYEQYF; DNA: TGCAGCGTTGCCGGAACAGGTTACGAGCAGTACTTC
J: TRBJ2-7; V: TRBV29-1; size: many; D: .; CDR3: CSVAVLGMNYEQYF; DNA: TGCAGCGTGGCTGTTTTGGGGATGAACTACGAGCAGTACTTC
J: TRBJ2-3; V: TRBV12-3/TRBV12-4; size: many; D: .; CDR3: CASSSVIASTDTQYF; DNA: TGTGCCAGCAGTTCAGTGATAGCTAGCACAGATACGCAGTATTTT
J: TRBJ1-1; V: TRBV6-1; size: .; D: .; CDR3: CASVSQTNTEAFF; DNA: TGTGCCAGCGTGTCACAGACGAACACTGAAGCTTTCTTT
J: TRBJ1-6; V: TRBV18; size: few; D: .; CDR3: CASSPPSGNNSPLHF; DNA: TGTGCCAGCTCACCGCCTAGCGGGAATAATTCACCCCTCCACTTT
J: TRBJ2-3; V: TRBV20-1; size: .; D: .; CDR3: CSARDMAKSTDTQYF; DNA: TGCAGTGCTAGAGATATGGCCAAAAGCACAGATACGCAGTATTTT
J: TRBJ2-5; V: TRBV27; size: .; D: .; CDR3: CASSPGSSRETQYF; DNA: TGTGCCAGCAGCCCCGGGTCCTCCAGGGAGACCCAGTACTTC